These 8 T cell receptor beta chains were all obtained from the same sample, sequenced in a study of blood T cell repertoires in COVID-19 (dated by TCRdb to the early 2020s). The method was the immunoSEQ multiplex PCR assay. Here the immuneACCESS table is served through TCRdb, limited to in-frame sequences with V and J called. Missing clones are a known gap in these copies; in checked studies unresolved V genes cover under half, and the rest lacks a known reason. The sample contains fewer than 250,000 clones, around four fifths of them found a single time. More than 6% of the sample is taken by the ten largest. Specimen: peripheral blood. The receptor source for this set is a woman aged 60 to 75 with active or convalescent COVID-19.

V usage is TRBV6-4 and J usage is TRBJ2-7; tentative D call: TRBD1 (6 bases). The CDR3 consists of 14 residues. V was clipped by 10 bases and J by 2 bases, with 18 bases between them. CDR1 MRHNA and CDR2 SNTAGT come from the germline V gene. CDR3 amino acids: CATYLQGPTYEQYV. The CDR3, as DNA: TGTGCCACCTACCTACAGGGACCCACCTACGAGCAGTACGTC.

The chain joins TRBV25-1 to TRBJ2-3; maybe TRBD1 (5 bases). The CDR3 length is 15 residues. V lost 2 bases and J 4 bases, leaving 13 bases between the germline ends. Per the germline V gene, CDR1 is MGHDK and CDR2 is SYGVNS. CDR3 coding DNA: TGTGCCAGCAGTGAAAGTAGGGGTTCCCCAGATACGCAGTATTTT. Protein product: CASSESRGSPDTQYF.

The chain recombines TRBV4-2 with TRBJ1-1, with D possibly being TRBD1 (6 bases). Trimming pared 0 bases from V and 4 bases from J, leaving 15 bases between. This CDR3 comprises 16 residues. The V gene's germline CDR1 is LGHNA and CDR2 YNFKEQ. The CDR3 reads CASSQDGRGARTEAFF. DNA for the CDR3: TGTGCCAGCAGCCAAGATGGGCGGGGGGCGCGCACTGAAGCTTTCTTT.

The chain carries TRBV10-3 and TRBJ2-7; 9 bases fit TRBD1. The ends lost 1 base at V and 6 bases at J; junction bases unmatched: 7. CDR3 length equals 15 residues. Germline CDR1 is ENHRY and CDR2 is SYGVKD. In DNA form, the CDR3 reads TGTGCCATCAGTGAGTTCGGGGGGACAGGGAGCGAGCAGTACGTC. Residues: CAISEFGGTGSEQYV.

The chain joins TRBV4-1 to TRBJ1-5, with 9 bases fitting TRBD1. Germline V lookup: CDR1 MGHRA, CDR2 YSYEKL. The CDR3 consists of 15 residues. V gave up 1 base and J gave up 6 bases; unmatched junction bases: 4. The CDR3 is CASSQGQGGGQPQHF. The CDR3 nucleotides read TGCGCCAGCAGCCAAGGACAGGGGGGGGGTCAGCCCCAGCATTTT.

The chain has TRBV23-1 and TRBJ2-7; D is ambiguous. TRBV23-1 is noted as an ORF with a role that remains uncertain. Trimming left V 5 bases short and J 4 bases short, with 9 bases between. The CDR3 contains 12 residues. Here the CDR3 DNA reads TGCGCCAGCAGTAGCCCGGAGTACGAGCAGTACTTC. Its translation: CASSSPEYEQYF.

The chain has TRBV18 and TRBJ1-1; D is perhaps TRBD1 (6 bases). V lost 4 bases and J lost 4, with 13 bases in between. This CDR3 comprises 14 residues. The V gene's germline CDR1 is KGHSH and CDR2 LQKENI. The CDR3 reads CASSLQGLGTEAFF. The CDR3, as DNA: TGTGCCAGCTCACTACAGGGCTTAGGCACTGAAGCTTTCTTT.

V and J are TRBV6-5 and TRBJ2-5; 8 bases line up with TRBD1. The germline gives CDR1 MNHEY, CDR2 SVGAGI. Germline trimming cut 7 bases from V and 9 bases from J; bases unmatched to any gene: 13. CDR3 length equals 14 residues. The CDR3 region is CASKRTGLPWAQYF. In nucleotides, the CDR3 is TGTGCCAGCAAACGGACAGGGTTGCCGTGGGCCCAGTACTTC.